These 14 T cell receptor beta chains originate from one sample sequenced in a study of T cells in Graves' hyperthyroidism and ophthalmopathy. There were TCR beta CDR3 regions amplified from RNA transcripts. When the TCR CDR3 underwent first-round RT-PCR, the HTBI primer set was used. One entry per CDR3 protein results from TCRdb running MiXCR on the multiplex PCR reads. This table has about 840,000 distinct CDR3 sequences, 35% to 45% appearing once. Specimen: blood. The source is a man between 18 and 29 years old with Graves' hyperthyroidism.

Many counts were recorded for this clonotype. The chain couples TRBV14 to TRBJ1-2, with D maybe TRBD1 (5 bases). Trimming shortened V by 2 bases and J by 8 bases, and 12 bases separated the two germline ends. CDR3 size: 13 residues. Germline CDR1 is SGHDN and CDR2 is FVKESK. Here the CDR3 reads CASSQISRDGYTF. CDR3 DNA: TGTGCCAGCAGCCAAATAAGCAGGGACGGCTACACCTTC.

This clonotype has just a few counts. The rearrangement joins TRBV4-1 to TRBJ2-7; D is undetermined. The V gene lost 0 bases and the J gene lost 3 bases, with 9 bases spanning the gap. Germline CDR1 and CDR2: MGHRA and YSYEKL. The CDR3 runs to 14 residues. The CDR3 here is CASSQDPLGYEQYF. CDR3 in DNA: TGCGCCAGCAGCCAAGATCCGCTGGGCTACGAGCAGTACTTC.

The genes are TRBV29-1 and TRBJ2-6; unclear D gene. V gave up 5 bases and J gave up 4 bases, with 9 bases separating them. CDR1 is SQVTM, CDR2 ANQGSEA, per germline. The CDR3 sequence is 13 residues long. CDR3 sequence (DNA): TGCAGCGTTCCGGCCGAAGGGGCCAACGTCCTGACTTTC. Translating gives CSVPAEGANVLTF.

The V and J genes are TRBV10-3 and TRBJ1-5; D perhaps matches TRBD1 (5 bases). Trimming left V 4 bases short and J 15 bases short, with 13 bases between. Germline V CDR1 and CDR2: ENHRY, SYGVKD. CDR3 length: 11 amino acids. This CDR3 is CAISALGTTHF. In DNA form, the CDR3 reads TGTGCCATCAGTGCACTCGGGACCACGCATTTT.

Points on this clonotype: A clone one base away is much larger, so this may be a read error. This chain uses TRBV28 with TRBJ2-5; D is uncertain. Trimming stripped 5 bases from V and 5 bases from J, with 6 bases between. The CDR3 runs to 11 residues. Looked up from germline, CDR1 is MDHEN and CDR2 is SYDVKM. CDR3 bases: TGTGCCAGCAGTAAAACGGAGACCCAGTACTTC. Protein: CASSKTETQYF. Based on the CDR3 plus reference TRBV28 and TRBJ2-5, the full variable domain is DVKVTQSSRYLVKRTGEKVFLECVQDMDHENMFWYRQDPGLGLRLIYFSYDVKMKEKGDIPEGYSVSREKKERFSLILESASTNQTSMYLCASSKTETQYFGPGTRLLVL.

The V and J genes are TRBV6-5 and TRBJ1-5; 9 bases are a match to TRBD1. The CDR3 spans 16 residues. Germline CDR1 reads MNHEY; CDR2 reads SVGAGI. Trimming cost V 0 bases and J 2 bases; bases outside gene matches: 2. The CDR3 DNA sequence: TGTGCCAGCAGTTACTCTCGGACAGGGGGCAATCAGCCCCAGCATTTT. Translated: CASSYSRTGGNQPQHF.

This clonotype was seen many times. The chain carries TRBV10-3 and TRBJ2-7, with D possibly matching TRBD2 (5 bases). CDR1 ENHRY and CDR2 SYGVKD come from the germline V gene. This CDR3 is 12 amino acids long. The V gene lost 4 bases and the J gene lost 4 bases, with 8 bases spanning the gap. The CDR3 DNA reads TGTGCCATCAGTGGAAGGGAGTACGAGCAGTACTTC. This codes for CAISGREYEQYF.

A single count supports this clonotype. This chain links TRBV7-2 with TRBJ2-7; D gene unclear. The CDR3 loop spans 14 amino acids. V lost 2 bases and J lost 0, with 8 bases in between. Per germline, CDR1 SGHTA and CDR2 FQGNSA. CDR3 sequence: CASSLKGNSYEQYF. DNA of the CDR3: TGTGCCAGCAGCTTAAAAGGGAACTCCTACGAGCAGTACTTC.

This chain uses TRBV20-1 with TRBJ1-2, with D perhaps TRBD1 (5 bases). Germline CDR1 DFQATT, CDR2 SNEGSKA (reference sequence). Deletions cut 6 bases from V and 0 bases from J, with 17 bases between. The CDR3 has 15 amino acids. This chain's CDR3 is CSAAPGGGTNYGYTF. The CDR3 DNA is TGCAGTGCCGCCCCCGGGGGGGGAACTAACTATGGCTACACCTTC.

As regards this clonotype: Just one base apart from a much larger clone, this may be a read error. The chain recombines TRBV6-1 with TRBJ1-4; no definite D call. This CDR3 is 13 amino acids long. The V gene lost 6 bases and the J gene lost 0 bases, with 5 bases spanning the gap. The germline CDR1 and CDR2 sequences are MNHNS and SASEGT. In DNA, the CDR3 is TGTGCCAGCAGCGGAGCAACTAATGAAAAACTGTTTTTT. This sequence encodes CASSGATNEKLFF.

The count of this clonotype is one. A junction end diverges from the germline sequence, so it may reflect a read error. This chain's CDR3 is CAVSALGRTEAFF. The CDR3 region has the DNA TGTGCCGTCAGTGCGTTGGGGAGAACTGAAGCTTTCTTT. This chain uses TRBV10-3 with TRBJ1-1; D is unclear. This CDR3 is built from 13 residues. Germline CDR1 and CDR2: ENHRY and SYGVKD.

The chain uses TRBV25-1 and TRBJ1-2; 7 bases are a match to TRBD1. V dropped 5 bases and J dropped 8; count of bases not matched to a gene: 11. The CDR3 runs to 14 residues. Germline-derived CDR1 and CDR2 are MGHDK and SYGVNS. Here the CDR3 reads CASSPEGGGEGYTF. The CDR3, as DNA: TGTGCCAGCAGTCCTGAGGGAGGGGGCGAGGGCTACACCTTC.

This clonotype appeared many times. The rearrangement joins TRBV19 to TRBJ1-1; 8 bases are shared with TRBD1. Germline CDR1 LNHDA, CDR2 SQIVND (reference sequence). V shed 7 bases, J shed 5 bases, and the junction held 6 bases outside the gene matches. The length of the CDR3 is 13 residues. Here the CDR3 DNA reads TGTGCCAGTAATCCGGACAGGGATACTGAAGCTTTCTTT. Translation: CASNPDRDTEAFF.

The chain links TRBV7-6 to TRBJ2-3; D remains ambiguous. Trimming took off 5 bases at V and 4 bases at J, with 10 bases between the two ends. The germline V gene encodes CDR1 SGHVS and CDR2 FNYEAQ. The CDR3 runs 13 residues. The CDR3 region is CASSRPSADTQYF. For the CDR3, the DNA is TGTGCCAGCAGCCGTCCTTCCGCAGATACGCAGTATTTT.